These T cell receptor beta chains were read from a single sample in a study of CD8 T cells in ankylosing spondylitis. TCRdb re-called the 5' RACE reads with MiXCR, one entry per CDR3 protein. The sample lists 250,000 to 400,000 distinct CDR3 sequences; around 10% were seen once. The sequenced material came from blood, either unsorted or a sorted T cell fraction (not recorded which). Every receptor here comes from a female donor with ankylosing spondylitis or in good health (not recorded which). Both conserved end residues are part of each CDR3. The order of the fields is CDR3 length, D gene, V gene, CDR3 protein. D genes are given only for firm matches.

length: 13
D: TRBD2
V: TRBV20-1
CDR3: CSAPGLAGETQYF

length: 13
D: TRBD2
V: TRBV5-6
CDR3: CASSTGTSYEQYF

length: 15
D: TRBD1
V: TRBV5-1
CDR3: CASSSSGTGLNEQFF

length: 16
D: .
V: TRBV20-1
CDR3: CSAREAVLPSYNEQFF

length: 14
D: .
V: TRBV27
CDR3: CASRTLGQRNEQYF

length: 17
D: TRBD2
V: TRBV20-1
CDR3: CSAPSPGLAVAPYEQYF

length: 14
D: .
V: TRBV12-3/TRBV12-4
CDR3: CASSATGTLQPQHF

length: 13
D: .
V: TRBV20-1
CDR3: CSAHPQGIQPQHF

length: 15
D: .
V: TRBV25-1
CDR3: CASSEFGSGANVLTF

length: 12
D: .
V: TRBV29-1
CDR3: CSVKDVQETQYF

length: 15
D: TRBD1
V: TRBV11-2
CDR3: CASSDGTGGWETQYF

length: 13
D: .
V: TRBV29-1
CDR3: CSVEGSHGDTQYF

length: 18
D: .
V: TRBV10-3
CDR3: CAISDPEGGLGRNQPQHF

length: 12
D: .
V: TRBV18
CDR3: CASSPLSDTQYF

length: 15
D: .
V: TRBV19
CDR3: CASIVGAGINSPLHF

length: 16
D: .
V: TRBV28
CDR3: CASSPPPPGPYNEQFF

length: 17
D: TRBD2
V: TRBV18
CDR3: CASSPAGTSGSTDTQYF

length: 14
D: .
V: TRBV12-3/TRBV12-4
CDR3: CASSLRAAGDTQYF

length: 14
D: TRBD1
V: TRBV10-3
CDR3: CASRDRGYGGELFF

length: 14
D: .
V: TRBV20-1
CDR3: CSASQGLRIGELFF

length: 13
D: TRBD1
V: TRBV20-1
CDR3: CSATGTGDQPQHF

length: 15
D: .
V: TRBV27
CDR3: CASSFRSVRKNEQYF

length: 17
D: .
V: TRBV5-1
CDR3: CASSETTGTPGTDTQYF

length: 13
D: .
V: TRBV20-1
CDR3: CSATPGTQETQYF

length: 15
D: TRBD2
V: TRBV4-3
CDR3: CASSQDLAGSYEQYF

length: 15
D: .
V: TRBV14
CDR3: CASSQAGGNTGELFF

length: 14
D: .
V: TRBV12-3/TRBV12-4
CDR3: CASSLRGMNTEAFF

length: 17
D: TRBD1
V: TRBV18
CDR3: CASSRGTGGAGNYGYTF

length: 14
D: TRBD1
V: TRBV12-3/TRBV12-4
CDR3: CASTAGTVGQPQHF

length: 15
D: TRBD1
V: TRBV5-6
CDR3: CASSFGTGINQPQHF

length: 10
D: .
V: TRBV20-1
CDR3: CSARDFEQYF

length: 16
D: TRBD2
V: TRBV7-2
CDR3: CASSAQGLVVSDTQYF

length: 17
D: .
V: TRBV5-1
CDR3: CASSPGIVPKQDTEAFF

length: 13
D: .
V: TRBV29-1
CDR3: CSVVGGGPYEQYF

length: 11
D: .
V: TRBV7-2
CDR3: CASSFDYEQYF

length: 12
D: TRBD1
V: TRBV6-1
CDR3: CASTLTGEGYTF

length: 13
D: .
V: TRBV5-1
CDR3: CASSIPGTTEQYF

length: 15
D: TRBD1
V: TRBV5-1
CDR3: CASSERQGAGNEQFF

length: 23
D: .
V: TRBV4-1
CDR3: CASSQEGSNYEVKRVKIEKKLFF

length: 15
D: .
V: TRBV2
CDR3: CASKLLGAYDSPLHF

length: 17
D: TRBD1
V: TRBV19
CDR3: CASSITRGPANTGELFF